This TCR beta chain stems from a study of molecular identifiers for immune sequencing clone quantification. Study-level information: For replicates, RNA isolated from around 20,000 or 99,000 naive CD8 cells was divided into five portions, of which four were sequenced. Findings of the study overall: Jurkat TCR RNA spiked in from one cell reportedly remained identifiable amid 850,000 to 1,000,000 naive cells. Among effectors, clones above 20 RNA copies held over 99% of molecules; among naive cells, under 1%.

This CDR3 has 14 amino acids. CDR1 is SEHNR and CDR2 is FQNEAQ in the germline V gene (reference sequence). This clonotype has at least ten counts. Its antigen is not known. The junction does not match germline at one end; this may be a read error. With listed TCR primers and previously described methods, bulk TCR libraries were prepared. Each CDR3 protein is one row after TCRdb ran MiXCR on the PCR reads. The sample consists of some 580,000 distinct CDR3 sequences, around 25% of them appearing once. The genes are TRBV7-9 and TRBJ2-3, with TRBD1 identical over 11 bases. This receptor was taken from a human donor in good health. Some libraries in this study had Jurkat cell RNA spiked in. The sample consisted of naive CD8+ T cells from blood, with Jurkat cell RNA spiked in. Subset in this sample: FACS-sorted CD8+CD4-CCR7+CD45RA+ naive T cells. CDR3 sequence: CASSLGQGEDTQYF. The CDR3 region has the DNA TGCGCCAGCAGCTTGGGACAGGGGGAAGATACGCAGTATTTT.